This T cell receptor (beta chain) was documented in a study of blood T cell repertoires in COVID-19. Study details: Spain, Italy and the United States supplied samples that represented acute and convalescent COVID-19. The analysed material was cDNA or gDNA that came from T cells, B-cell-depleted T cells, or PBMCs.

Authors' processing steps: Estimation of nucleated cell counts relied on the amplification of reference gene primers. Only in-frame clones appear in the TCRdb table, and some are missing; sequencing was by immunoSEQ multiplex PCR. For V, J and clone size, that table is used; D and trimming come from the DNA. The sample consists of around 250,000 clones, roughly 86% of them appearing once. V dropped 5 bases and J dropped 5 bases, with 16 bases sitting between them. From germline, CDR1 is KGHDR and CDR2 SFDVKD. This CDR3 is 15 amino acids long. Sequenced material: peripheral blood. V usage is TRBV24-1 and J usage is TRBJ2-3, with a weak D call TRBD2 (6 bases). The TCR originated in a man between 40 and 49 years old with active or convalescent COVID-19. The DNA of the CDR3 is TGTGCCACCAGTGCACACGGAGGGTCGAAAGATACGCAGTATTTT. Residues: CATSAHGGSKDTQYF.